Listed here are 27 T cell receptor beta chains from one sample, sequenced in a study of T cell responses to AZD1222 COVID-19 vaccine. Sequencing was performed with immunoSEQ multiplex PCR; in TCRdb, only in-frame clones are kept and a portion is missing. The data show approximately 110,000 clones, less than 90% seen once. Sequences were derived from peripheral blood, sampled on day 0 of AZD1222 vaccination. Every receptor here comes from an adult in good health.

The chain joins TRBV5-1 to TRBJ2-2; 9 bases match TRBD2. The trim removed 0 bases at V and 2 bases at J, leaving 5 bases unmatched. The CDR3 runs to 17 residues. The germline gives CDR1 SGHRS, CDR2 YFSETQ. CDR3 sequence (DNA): TGCGCCAGCAGCTTGGGCCCTAGCGGGAAAAACACCGGGGAGCTGTTTTTT. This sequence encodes CASSLGPSGKNTGELFF.

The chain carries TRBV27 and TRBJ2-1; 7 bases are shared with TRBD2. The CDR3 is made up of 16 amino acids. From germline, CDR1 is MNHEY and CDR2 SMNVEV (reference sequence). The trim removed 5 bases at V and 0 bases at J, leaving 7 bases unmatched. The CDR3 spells CASSQPGLSSYNEQFF. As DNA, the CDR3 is TGTGCCAGCAGTCAACCGGGACTAAGCTCCTACAATGAGCAGTTCTTC.

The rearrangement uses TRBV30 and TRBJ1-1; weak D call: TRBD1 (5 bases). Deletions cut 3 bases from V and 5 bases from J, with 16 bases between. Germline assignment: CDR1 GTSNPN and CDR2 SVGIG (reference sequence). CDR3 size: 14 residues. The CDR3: CAWSRAGTLTEAFF. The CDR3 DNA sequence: TGTGCCTGGAGCAGGGCAGGGACCCTAACTGAAGCTTTCTTT.

CDR3 in amino acids: CASSQDGRVGGYTEAFF. The CDR3, as DNA: TGTGCCAGCAGCCAAGATGGGAGGGTTGGTGGTTACACTGAAGCTTTCTTT. The chain carries TRBV14 and TRBJ1-1; no definite D call. Germline V lookup: CDR1 SGHDN, CDR2 FVKESK. V was shortened by 0 bases and J by 3 bases, with 17 bases between the two germline ends. The CDR3 totals 17 residues.

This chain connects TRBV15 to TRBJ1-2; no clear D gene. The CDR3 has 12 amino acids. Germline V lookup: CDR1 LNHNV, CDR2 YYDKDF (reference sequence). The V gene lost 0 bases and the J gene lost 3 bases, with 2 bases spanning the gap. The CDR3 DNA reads TGTGCCACCAGCAGAGATCACTATGGCTACACCTTC. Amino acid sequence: CATSRDHYGYTF.

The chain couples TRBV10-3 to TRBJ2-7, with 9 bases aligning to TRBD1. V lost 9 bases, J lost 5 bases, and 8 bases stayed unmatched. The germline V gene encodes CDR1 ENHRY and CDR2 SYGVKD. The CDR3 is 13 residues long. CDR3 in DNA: TGTGCCATATCCTGGACAGGGGCGGACGAGCAGTACTTC. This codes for CAISWTGADEQYF.

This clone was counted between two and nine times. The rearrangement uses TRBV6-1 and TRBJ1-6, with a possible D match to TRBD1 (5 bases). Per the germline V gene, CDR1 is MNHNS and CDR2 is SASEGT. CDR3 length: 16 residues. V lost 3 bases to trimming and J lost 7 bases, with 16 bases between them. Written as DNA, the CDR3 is TGTGCCAGCAGTGAGGTTGACGGGGCCGGGAATTCACCCCTCCACTTT. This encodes CASSEVDGAGNSPLHF.

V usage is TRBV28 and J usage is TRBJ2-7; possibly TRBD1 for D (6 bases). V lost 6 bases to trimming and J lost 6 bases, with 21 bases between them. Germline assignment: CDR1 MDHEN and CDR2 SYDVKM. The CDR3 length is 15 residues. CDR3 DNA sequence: TGTGCCAGCAGAGACCTCGGCCAGGGGCGTCTCGAGCAGTACTTC. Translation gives CASRDLGQGRLEQYF.

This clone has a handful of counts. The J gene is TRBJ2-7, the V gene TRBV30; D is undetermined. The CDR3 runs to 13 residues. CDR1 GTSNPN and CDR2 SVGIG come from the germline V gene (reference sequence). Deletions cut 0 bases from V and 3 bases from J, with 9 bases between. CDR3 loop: CAWSVRALYEQYF. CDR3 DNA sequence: TGTGCCTGGAGTGTAAGGGCTCTCTACGAGCAGTACTTC.

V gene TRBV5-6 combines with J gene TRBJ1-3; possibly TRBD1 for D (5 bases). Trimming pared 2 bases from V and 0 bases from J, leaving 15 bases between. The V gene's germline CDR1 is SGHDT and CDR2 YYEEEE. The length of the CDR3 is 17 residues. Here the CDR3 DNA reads TGTGCCAGCAGCTTAAGGAGGACAAGCCGCTCTGGAAACACCATATATTTT. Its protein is CASSLRRTSRSGNTIYF.

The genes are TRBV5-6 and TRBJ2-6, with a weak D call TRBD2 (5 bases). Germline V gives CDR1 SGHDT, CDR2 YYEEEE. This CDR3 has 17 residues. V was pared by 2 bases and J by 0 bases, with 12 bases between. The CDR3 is CASSFFGLASGANVLTF. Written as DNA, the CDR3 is TGTGCCAGCAGCTTTTTTGGGCTAGCCTCTGGGGCCAACGTCCTGACTTTC. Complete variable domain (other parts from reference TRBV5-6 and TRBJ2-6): DAGVTQSPTHLIKTRGQQVTLRCSPKSGHDTVSWYQQALGQGPQFIFQYYEEEERQRGNFPDRFSGHQFPNYSSELNVNALLLGDSALYLCASSFFGLASGANVLTFGAGSRLTVL.

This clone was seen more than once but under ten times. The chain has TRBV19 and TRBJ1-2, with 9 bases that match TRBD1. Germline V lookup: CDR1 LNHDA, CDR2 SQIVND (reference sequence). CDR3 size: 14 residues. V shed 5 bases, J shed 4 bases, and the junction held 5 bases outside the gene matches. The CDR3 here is CASSHRGQGYGYTF. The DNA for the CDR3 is TGTGCCAGTAGTCATAGGGGACAGGGCTATGGCTACACCTTC.

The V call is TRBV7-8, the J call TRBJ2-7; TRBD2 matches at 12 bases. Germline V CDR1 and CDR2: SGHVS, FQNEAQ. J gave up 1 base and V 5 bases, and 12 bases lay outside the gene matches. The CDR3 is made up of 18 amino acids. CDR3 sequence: CASSPKLAGGQLSYEQYF. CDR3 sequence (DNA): TGTGCCAGCAGCCCTAAACTAGCGGGAGGACAACTTTCCTACGAGCAGTACTTC.

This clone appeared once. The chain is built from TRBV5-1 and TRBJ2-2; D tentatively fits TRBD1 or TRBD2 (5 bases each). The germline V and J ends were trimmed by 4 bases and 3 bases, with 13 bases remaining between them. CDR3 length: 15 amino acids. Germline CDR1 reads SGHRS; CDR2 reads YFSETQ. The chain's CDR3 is CASSGRDDHTGELFF. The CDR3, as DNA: TGCGCCAGCAGCGGCAGGGACGATCACACCGGGGAGCTGTTTTTT.

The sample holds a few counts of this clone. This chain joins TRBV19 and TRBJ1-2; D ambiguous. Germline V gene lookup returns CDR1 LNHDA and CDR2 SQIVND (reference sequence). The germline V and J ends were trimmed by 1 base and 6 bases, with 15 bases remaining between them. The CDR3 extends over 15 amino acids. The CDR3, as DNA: TGTGCCAGTAGTATAGGGACCTTTTCCCGAGATGGCTACACCTTC. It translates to CASSIGTFSRDGYTF.

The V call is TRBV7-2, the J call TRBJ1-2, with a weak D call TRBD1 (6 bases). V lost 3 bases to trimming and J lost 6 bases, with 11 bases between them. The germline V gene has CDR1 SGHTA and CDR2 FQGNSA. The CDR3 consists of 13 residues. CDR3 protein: CASSFNRVDGYTF. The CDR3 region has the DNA TGTGCCAGCAGCTTTAACAGGGTCGATGGCTACACCTTC. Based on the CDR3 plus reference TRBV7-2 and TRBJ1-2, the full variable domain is GAGVSQSPSNKVTEKGKDVELRCDPISGHTALYWYRQSLGQGLEFLIYFQGNSAPDKSGLPSDRFSAERTGGSVSTLTIQRTQQEDSAVYLCASSFNRVDGYTFGSGTRLTVV.

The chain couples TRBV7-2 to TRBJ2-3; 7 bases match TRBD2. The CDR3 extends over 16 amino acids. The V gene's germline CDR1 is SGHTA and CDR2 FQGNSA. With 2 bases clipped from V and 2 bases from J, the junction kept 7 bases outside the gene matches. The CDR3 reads CASSLFWREPTDTQYF. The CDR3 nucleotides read TGTGCCAGCAGCTTATTTTGGCGGGAGCCCACAGATACGCAGTATTTT.

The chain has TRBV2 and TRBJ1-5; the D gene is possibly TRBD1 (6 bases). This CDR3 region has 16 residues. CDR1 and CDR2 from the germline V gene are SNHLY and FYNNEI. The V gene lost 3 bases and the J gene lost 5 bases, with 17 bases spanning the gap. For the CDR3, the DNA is TGTGCCAGCAGTGACAGGGGACGGCGTCAGTATCAGCCCCAGCATTTT. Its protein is CASSDRGRRQYQPQHF.

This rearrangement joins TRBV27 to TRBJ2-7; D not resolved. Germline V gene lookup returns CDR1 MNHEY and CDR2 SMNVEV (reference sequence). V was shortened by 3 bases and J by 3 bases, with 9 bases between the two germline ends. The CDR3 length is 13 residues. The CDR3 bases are TGTGCCAGCAGTTTTACAGAGTACTACGAGCAGTACTTC. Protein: CASSFTEYYEQYF.

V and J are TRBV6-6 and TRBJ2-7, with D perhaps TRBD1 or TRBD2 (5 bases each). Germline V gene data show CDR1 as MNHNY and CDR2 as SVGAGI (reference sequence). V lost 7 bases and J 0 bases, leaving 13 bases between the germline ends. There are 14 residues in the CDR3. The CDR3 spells CASTLGVGSYEQYF. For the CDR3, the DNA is TGTGCCAGCACCCTGGGGGTCGGCTCCTACGAGCAGTACTTC.

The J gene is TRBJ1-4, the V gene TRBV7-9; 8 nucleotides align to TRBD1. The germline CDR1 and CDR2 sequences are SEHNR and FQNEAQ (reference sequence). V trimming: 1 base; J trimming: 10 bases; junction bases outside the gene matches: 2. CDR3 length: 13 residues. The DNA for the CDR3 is TGTGCCAGCAGCTTAGAAGACAGGGGAAAACTGTTTTTT. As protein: CASSLEDRGKLFF.

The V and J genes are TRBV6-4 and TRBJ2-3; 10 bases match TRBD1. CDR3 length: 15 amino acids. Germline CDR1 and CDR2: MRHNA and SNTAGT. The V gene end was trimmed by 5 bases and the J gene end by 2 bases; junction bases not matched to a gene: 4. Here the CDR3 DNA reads TGTGCCAGCAGTACCGGGACAGGGGACACAGATACGCAGTATTTT. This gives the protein CASSTGTGDTDTQYF.

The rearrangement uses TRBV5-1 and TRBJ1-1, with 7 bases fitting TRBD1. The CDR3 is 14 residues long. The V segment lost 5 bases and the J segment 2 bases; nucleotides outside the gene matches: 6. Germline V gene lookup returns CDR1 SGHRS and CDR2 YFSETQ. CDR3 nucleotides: TGCGCCAGCAGAGACAGGGACCAAAACACTGAAGCTTTCTTT. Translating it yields CASRDRDQNTEAFF. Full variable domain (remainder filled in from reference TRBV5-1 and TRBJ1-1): KAGVTQTPRYLIKTRGQQVTLSCSPISGHRSVSWYQQTPGQGLQFLFEYFSETQRNKGNFPGRFSGRQFSNSRSEMNVSTLELGDSALYLCASRDRDQNTEAFFGQGTRLTVV.

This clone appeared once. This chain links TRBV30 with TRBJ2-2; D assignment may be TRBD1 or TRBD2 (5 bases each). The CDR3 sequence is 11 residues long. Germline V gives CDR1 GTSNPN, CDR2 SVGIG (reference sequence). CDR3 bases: TGTTGGACGACAGCGGCCGGGGAGCTGTTTTTT. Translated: CWTTAAGELFF.

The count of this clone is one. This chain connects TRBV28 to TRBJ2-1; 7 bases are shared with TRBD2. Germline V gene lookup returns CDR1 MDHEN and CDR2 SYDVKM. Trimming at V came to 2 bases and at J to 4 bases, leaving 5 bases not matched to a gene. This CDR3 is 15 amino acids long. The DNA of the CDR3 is TGTGCCAGCAGTTTAGGGTGGGAGGGATACAATGAGCAGTTCTTC. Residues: CASSLGWEGYNEQFF. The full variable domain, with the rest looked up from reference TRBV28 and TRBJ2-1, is DVKVTQSSRYLVKRTGEKVFLECVQDMDHENMFWYRQDPGLGLRLIYFSYDVKMKEKGDIPEGYSVSREKKERFSLILESASTNQTSMYLCASSLGWEGYNEQFFGPGTRLTVL.

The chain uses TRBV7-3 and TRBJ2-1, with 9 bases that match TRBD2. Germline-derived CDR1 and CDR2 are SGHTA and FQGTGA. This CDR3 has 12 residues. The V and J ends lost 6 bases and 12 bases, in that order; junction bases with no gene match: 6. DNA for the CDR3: TGTGCCAGCAGAAGTAGCGGGGGCGCGCAGTTCTTC. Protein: CASRSSGGAQFF.

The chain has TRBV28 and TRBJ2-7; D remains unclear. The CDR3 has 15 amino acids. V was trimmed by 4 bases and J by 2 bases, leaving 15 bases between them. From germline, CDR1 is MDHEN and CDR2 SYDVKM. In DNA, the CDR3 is TGTGCCAGCAGTTCGGGCAGCCGTTGGGCCTACGAGCAGTACTTC. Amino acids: CASSSGSRWAYEQYF. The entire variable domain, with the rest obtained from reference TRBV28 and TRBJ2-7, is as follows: DVKVTQSSRYLVKRTGEKVFLECVQDMDHENMFWYRQDPGLGLRLIYFSYDVKMKEKGDIPEGYSVSREKKERFSLILESASTNQTSMYLCASSSGSRWAYEQYFGPGTRLTVT.